This T cell receptor beta chain emerged from a study of T cell responses to AZD1222 COVID-19 vaccine. Findings of the study overall: Among those given AZD1222, only six were seropositive at baseline. The donors showed a predominance of white British ancestry and of females, with possible underestimation of clonal diversity.

This clone was recorded at least ten times. Its antigen is not identified. V was clipped by 6 bases and J by 6 bases, with 12 bases between them. CDR1 is MDHEN and CDR2 is SYDVKM in the germline V gene. The CDR3 is made up of 12 amino acids. The assay was immunoSEQ multiplex PCR, and TCRdb's table has in-frame clones only and misses some. The data show some 150,000 clones, 75% to 90% seen once. Sample: peripheral blood, taken after recovery from COVID-19. The TCR comes from an adult who had recovered from COVID-19. This sequence joins TRBV28 and TRBJ2-7; D unresolved. CDR3 in DNA: TGTGCCAGCAGGGCTCGGGCGCGCGAGCAGTACTTC. Its protein is CASRARAREQYF.